This is a list of T cell receptor beta chains from one sample in a study of OX40 agonist ivuxolimab in advanced cancers. Sequencing was performed with immunoSEQ multiplex PCR; in TCRdb, only in-frame clones are kept and a portion is missing. This sample has some 58,000 clones; more than 85% occur once, and the top ten carry around 0.8%. Source: CD4+ or CD8+ T cells sorted from blood, taken in a trial of the OX40 agonist ivuxolimab. Receptor source: an adult with an advanced solid tumor such as melanoma, head and neck, liver or kidney cancer. CDR3s include the opening cysteine and the closing phenylalanine or tryptophan. Fields, in order: D gene, J gene, clone size, V gene, CDR3 protein, CDR3 DNA. The D gene is left open where the match is weak. Where a row states a size, it is once, few, many or the class of an expanded clone; other rows omit it.

NA TRBJ1-1 NA TRBV9 CASSAQGISAEAFF TGTGCCAGCAGCGCCCAGGGGATTTCGGCTGAAGCTTTCTTT
NA TRBJ2-6 NA TRBV11-1 CASSLLRGSGANVLTF TGTGCCAGCAGCTTACTCAGGGGTTCTGGGGCCAACGTCCTGACTTTC
TRBD1 TRBJ1-3 NA TRBV9 CASSVEPTTTGGFGNTIYF TGTGCCAGCAGCGTAGAGCCCACAACGACAGGGGGCTTTGGAAACACCATATATTTT
NA TRBJ2-3 NA TRBV7-7 CASSLGRLDTQYF TGTGCTAGCAGCTTAGGAAGGCTTGATACGCAGTATTTT
NA TRBJ2-1 NA TRBV28 CAIGTVNEQFF TGTGCCATTGGGACGGTCAATGAGCAGTTCTTC
NA TRBJ1-2 NA TRBV5-1 CASSLTVNYGYTF TGCGCCAGCAGCCTAACAGTGAACTATGGCTACACCTTC
NA TRBJ2-7 NA TRBV4-2 CASSQVFLAPYEQYF TGTGCCAGCAGCCAAGTTTTCCTAGCGCCGTACGAGCAGTACTTC
TRBD1 TRBJ2-5 NA TRBV7-8 CASSLQGAWETQYF TGTGCCAGCAGCTTACAGGGGGCGTGGGAGACCCAGTACTTC
TRBD1 TRBJ2-7 NA TRBV7-9 CASSSPGQGNEGQYF TGTGCCAGCAGCTCCCCGGGACAGGGGAATGAGGGGCAGTACTTC
TRBD1 TRBJ1-2 NA TRBV10-3 CAISDRGLDGYTF TGTGCCATCAGTGACAGGGGGCTGGATGGCTACACCTTC
NA TRBJ2-7 NA TRBV20-1 CSASSPAEQYF TGCAGTGCTAGCAGTCCGGCGGAGCAGTACTTC
NA TRBJ1-1 NA TRBV29-1 CSVGGLVF TGCAGCGTTGGGGGATTAGTATTT
NA TRBJ2-7 NA TRBV2 CASSDYTRSYEQYF TGTGCCAGCAGTGACTATACAAGATCCTACGAGCAGTACTTC
NA TRBJ2-5 NA TRBV7-9 CASSPTRGRETQYF TGTGCCAGCAGCCCCACGCGGGGTCGAGAGACCCAGTACTTC
NA TRBJ2-1 NA TRBV10-1 CASSEISRGSYNEQFF TGCGCCAGCAGTGAAATCTCGCGGGGTTCCTACAATGAGCAGTTCTTC
TRBD2 TRBJ2-7 NA TRBV5-3 CARRTASPGLAEYEQYF TGTGCCAGAAGAACCGCCTCTCCGGGACTAGCGGAATACGAGCAGTACTTC
NA TRBJ2-7 NA TRBV5-1 CASSAGPPYEQYF TGCGCCAGCAGCGCAGGTCCCCCCTACGAGCAGTACTTC
TRBD1 TRBJ1-4 NA TRBV7-8 CASSLEGQGFEKLFF TGTGCCAGCAGCTTGGAGGGACAGGGGTTTGAAAAACTGTTTTTT
NA TRBJ2-7 NA TRBV28 CASMRTAISSGGQYF TGTGCCAGCATGCGGACAGCTATTAGTTCAGGCGGGCAGTACTTC
NA TRBJ2-5 NA TRBV5-6 CASSFQETQYF TGTGCCAGCAGCTTTCAAGAGACCCAGTACTTC
TRBD2 TRBJ2-3 NA TRBV30 CAWSVPGGVVDTQYF TGTGCCTGGAGTGTACCGGGGGGAGTTGTCGACACGCAGTATTTT
NA TRBJ1-2 NA TRBV5-8 CASSLGTYGYTF TGTGCCAGCAGCTTGGGCACCTATGGCTACACCTTC
TRBD1 TRBJ2-7 NA TRBV7-3 CASSLTGTGVYEQYF TGTGCCAGCAGCCTAACCGGGACAGGGGTCTACGAGCAGTACTTC
TRBD1 TRBJ1-5 NA TRBV19 CASSGSGQFSNQPQHF TGTGCCAGTAGTGGATCGGGACAGTTTAGCAATCAGCCCCAGCATTTT
NA TRBJ2-2 NA TRBV10-3 CAISANLGPQNTGELFF TGTGCCATCAGTGCAAACCTGGGACCACAGAACACCGGGGAGCTGTTTTTT
NA TRBJ2-1 NA TRBV5-1 CASSQLANEQFF TGCGCCAGCAGCCAACTAGCAAATGAGCAGTTCTTC
NA TRBJ2-3 once TRBV7-3 CASSFPAGRTDTQYF TGTGCCAGCAGCTTTCCCGCGGGACGAACAGATACGCAGTATTTT
TRBD1 TRBJ1-2 NA TRBV6-1 CASRSDRARGYTF TGTGCCAGCAGGAGCGACAGGGCACGGGGCTACACCTTC
NA TRBJ1-4 NA TRBV28 CASSPRFARRAGEKLFF TGTGCCAGCAGTCCCCGATTCGCGCGTCGGGCGGGTGAAAAACTGTTTTTT
TRBD1 TRBJ2-7 NA TRBV5-1 CASSLAGQGLYEQYF TGCGCCAGCAGCTTGGCAGGACAGGGTCTCTACGAGCAGTACTTC
TRBD2 TRBJ2-7 NA TRBV19 CASSNLPAGVLYEQYF TGTGCCAGTAGTAACCTACCAGCGGGAGTCTTGTACGAGCAGTACTTC
NA TRBJ2-7 NA TRBV5-6 CASSLVGGNSYEQYF TGTGCCAGCAGCTTGGTTGGCGGGAACTCCTACGAGCAGTACTTC
NA TRBJ2-1 NA TRBV6-4 CASSMAVNNEQFF TGTGCCAGCAGTATGGCGGTGAACAATGAGCAGTTCTTC